This T cell receptor (beta chain) was recorded in a study of T cell repertoires in cytomegalovirus infection. Whole-study context: Carrying CMV and the relevant HLA type showed in public TCR beta signatures.

TCRdb reprocessed the reads via MiXCR and lists one record per CDR3 protein. Altogether around 530,000 distinct CDR3 sequences are present, 16% being singletons, with the ten largest covering 20% to 30%. This clonotype has at least ten counts. From germline, CDR1 is SGHDN and CDR2 FVKESK. The germline V and J ends were trimmed by 2 bases and 5 bases, with 12 bases remaining between them. The CDR3 length is 14 residues. The sample was CD8+ T cells from PBMCs. The sequence was collected from a human donor in good health (CMV status not recorded). Some clones in this sample may be carry-over from other donors' samples. The chain couples TRBV14 to TRBJ2-5; D might be TRBD1 (5 bases). CDR3: CASSQRGATETQYF. DNA of the CDR3: TGTGCCAGCAGCCAACGTGGGGCGACGGAGACCCAGTACTTC.